The following is a T cell receptor beta chain sequence with its context. What it recognizes is unknown. Clones were read by immunoSEQ multiplex PCR, and TCRdb kept only the in-frame ones, dropping some. Of tens of thousands of clones in the sample, 55% to 65% were seen once. Germline V gene data show CDR1 as KGHSH and CDR2 as LQKENI. The CDR3 totals 15 residues. Trimming shortened V by 2 bases and J by 3 bases, and 14 bases separated the two germline ends. The data were obtained in a study of cytotoxic CD8 clonotypes in ibrutinib-treated CLL. Study-wide points: Whereas clonality rose at ibrutinib response, it declined toward baseline at progression.

The chain employs TRBV18 and TRBJ2-7; D is ambiguous. This receptor was taken from a human donor with chronic lymphocytic leukemia. The sequencing here drew on PBMCs, taken after 24 months of ibrutinib treatment. The DNA for the CDR3 is TGTGCCAGCTCACCAAGACAAGGGTTGAACTACGAGCAGTACTTC. Translating gives CASSPRQGLNYEQYF. Drawing the rest from reference TRBV18 and TRBJ2-7, the complete variable domain is NAGVMQNPRHLVRRRGQEARLRCSPMKGHSHVYWYRQLPEEGLKFMVYLQKENIIDESGMPKERFSAEFPKEGPSILRIQQVVRGDSAAYFCASSPRQGLNYEQYFGPGTRLTVT.